This T cell receptor beta chain was recovered during a study of cytomegalovirus exposure and HLA in healthy donors. Primers: 60 Vbeta forward and 13 Jbeta reverse. TCRdb's copy holds only in-frame clones and misses some; the assay was immunoSEQ multiplex PCR. The table has approximately 300,000 clones, 84% seen once. Study-level points and caveats: Associated with cytomegalovirus, according to the listing, were some 150 TCR beta chains.

To note about this clone: Its antigen is undetermined.

The trim removed 8 bases at V and 2 bases at J, leaving 4 bases unmatched. This CDR3 region has 14 residues. Germline V gene lookup returns CDR1 SGHTA and CDR2 FQGNSA. This chain connects TRBV7-2 to TRBJ2-7, with 12 bases that match TRBD2. The sample was PBMCs. This TCR was sampled from a woman aged 40-49 years in good health and CMV-seropositive. CDR3 sequence reads: CASSRTSGTYEQYF. The DNA of the CDR3 is TGTGCCAGCTCAAGGACTAGCGGGACCTACGAGCAGTACTTC.